This TCR beta chain was documented in a study of T cell responses to AZD1222 COVID-19 vaccine (dated by TCRdb to the early 2020s). Broadly, across the study: Because spike-specific TCR depth and breadth did not differ between the two schedules, AZD1222 recipients who got a second dose at roughly 4 weeks were pooled with those who got a second dose at roughly 12 weeks. A total of about 250 trial participants underwent TCR sequencing, of whom approximately 200 had received two doses of AZD1222 and roughly 26 had received two doses of the MenACWY control vaccine. Trial participants were enrolled into age subgroups of 18-55, 56-69 and 70-plus years, which contained about 150, 28 and 57 TCR-sequenced participants, respectively.

The sample's time point, from its label and the paper: baseline before first vaccination. The vaccinee samples were drawn from two UK trials, COV001 and COV002, one of which was a single-blind randomized controlled phase 2/3 trial testing AZD1222 (ChAdOx1 nCoV-19) in healthy adults. For TCRbeta chain sequencing, PBMC samples were collected from trial participants at day 0 and at day 28 after the second dose. From its cysteine to its phenylalanine, the CDR3 spans 18 amino acids. This entry keeps only the CDR3 DNA: 54 bases, framed from base 1. Trimming costs V 3 bases and J 0 bases, and their ends lie 19 bases apart. The germline V gene provides CDR1 MDHEN and CDR2 SYDVKM. What the research found in general, with its limitations: Spike-specific TCR breadth and depth rose significantly after two AZD1222 doses compared with day 0 and with MenACWY recipients. The whole spike protein was spanned by vaccine-associated CD4 TCRs, and dominant responses were seen in regions 160-218 and 743-854. Conclusions about previously exposed vaccinees are limited, since just a handful of AZD1222 recipients were seropositive for SARS-CoV-2 at baseline. No day 14 peak-response samples were available, so repertoires were characterized only after the peak T cell response. Nearly half of unique spike-specific TCRs reportedly recognized epitopes outside regions mutated in the B.1.351 and B.1.1.7 variants. In the small 56-69-year group, the increase in depth fell short of significance, most likely because of low power. Most participants were white British and females outnumbered males, and the authors suggested that clonal diversity may have been underestimated.

In regard to this clone: Which antigen it targets is not known. No much larger clone exists at a distance of one base, and base qualities are not known.

The CDR3 regions of human TCRbeta chains were analyzed by immunosequencing. Turning to the authors' computational methods: Repertoire TCRs were checked for matches against a reference library of SARS-CoV-2-specific TCRs that had been generated using the MIRA antigen-specificity platform. Breadth was defined as the fraction of unique TCRs that were SARS-CoV-2-associated, and depth was defined as the fraction of total T cells that were SARS-CoV-2-associated. Using the MIRA data, each spike-specific TCR was mapped to the spike region that the TCR reacts to and placed in a CD4 or CD8 class. Log10-transformed breadth and depth values were compared by one-way ANOVA with Sidak's multiple comparisons tests. The source is immuneACCESS, and TCRdb retained only in-frame sequences with V and J called. Part of the clones is not carried over; for the studies checked, unresolved V genes explain less than half of this, and the remainder is unexplained. The V and J calls and clone size are taken from that table; D and trimming were inferred from the DNA. The sample table shows 95,000 to 150,000 clones, and roughly nine tenths are seen once. Just over 7% of the sample is held by the ten biggest clonotypes.

The receptor chain draws on TRBV28 and TRBJ2-3; the D segment cannot be called with confidence. This sequence was found in an adult in good health. Sequenced here: peripheral blood, sampled on day 0 of AZD1222 vaccination. The CDR3 reads as follows: CASSFVTWQPTSTDTQYF. Here is the DNA: TGTGCCAGCAGTTTCGTTACTTGGCAGCCCACTAGCACAGATACGCAGTATTTT.